This is a list of T cell receptor beta chains from one sample in a study of vaccination and CD4 T cells after COVID-19. TCRdb reanalysed the PCR reads using MiXCR and keeps one entry per CDR3 protein. Among 20,000 to 25,000 distinct CDR3 sequences, 46% were seen once, and the ten largest hold 10% to 15%. These receptors have no identified antigens. This specimen consisted of CD4+ T cells from blood, cultured in vitro, obtained about 7 months after SARS-CoV-2 vaccination. These receptors were collected from a human donor who had recovered from COVID-19. Both conserved end residues are part of each CDR3. A D gene is named only where the DNA matches it firmly. Only part of the rows carry a size: once, few, many, or a class if the clone is expanded.

J gene	CDR3 length	D gene	V gene	clone size	CDR3 DNA	CDR3 protein
TRBJ2-5	14	-	TRBV6-5	-	TGTGCCAGCAGTTACTCGGGGGGTAGGGAGACCCAGTACTTC	CASSYSGGRETQYF
TRBJ1-2	15	-	TRBV5-4	-	TGTGCCAGCAGCTCAAATAGGGCGAGGGTGGGTGGCTACACCTTC	CASSSNRARVGGYTF
TRBJ1-2	14	-	TRBV11-1	few	TGTGCCAGCAGCTCAAACCGCGAACAGGGTGACAACGCCTTC	CASSSNREQGDNAF
TRBJ1-1	13	-	TRBV4-2	-	TGTGCCAGCAGCCCCCATCCAGGGGCTGAAGCTTTCTTT	CASSPHPGAEAFF
TRBJ1-6	14	TRBD1	TRBV20-1	few	TGCAGTGCTAGAGATCGACAGGGGAATTCACCCCTCCACTTT	CSARDRQGNSPLHF
TRBJ1-6	13	TRBD1	TRBV25-1	-	TGTGCCAGCACAGGGGGGCGTTATTCACCCCTCCACTTT	CASTGGRYSPLHF
TRBJ2-5	15	-	TRBV19	few	TGTGCCAGTAGTCCGCCGGGCTTGAGGGGCGAGACCCAGTACTTC	CASSPPGLRGETQYF
TRBJ1-6	16	-	TRBV7-2	-	TGTGCCAGCAGCTTGAGAGGGAACGGCTATAATTCACCCCTCCACTTT	CASSLRGNGYNSPLHF
TRBJ1-2	14	-	TRBV7-2	few	TGTGCCAGCAGCTTTAGGGGTCTGGACTATGGCTACACCTTC	CASSFRGLDYGYTF
TRBJ2-7	11	-	TRBV20-1	-	TGCAGTGCTAGCAGGAGCTACGAGCAGTACTTC	CSASRSYEQYF
TRBJ2-7	19	TRBD2	TRBV20-1	few	TGCAGTGCTCGCCGCCCACTAGCGGTTCCACCCTGGAGCTCCTACGAGCAGTACTTC	CSARRPLAVPPWSSYEQYF
TRBJ2-1	18	TRBD2	TRBV20-1	-	TGCAGTGCTAGAGGCACTAGCGGGGGCGGGCTCTCCTACAATGAGCAGTTCTTC	CSARGTSGGGLSYNEQFF
TRBJ2-7	12	-	TRBV6-5	-	TGTGCCAGCAGTTCAGGGAGGTACGAGCAGTACTTC	CASSSGRYEQYF
TRBJ2-3	13	-	TRBV20-1	-	TGCAGTGCTAGAGTGGATAGCACAGATACGCAGTATTTT	CSARVDSTDTQYF
TRBJ2-5	13	-	TRBV11-1	-	TGTGCCAGCAGCTTGGGGGTTCGGGAGACCCAGTACTTC	CASSLGVRETQYF
TRBJ1-1	17	TRBD1	TRBV6-5	-	TGTGCCAGCAGTTACCGGCAGGGGGCCATGAGGGGGGCTGAAGCTTTCTTT	CASSYRQGAMRGAEAFF
TRBJ2-3	14	-	TRBV27	-	TGTGCCAGCAGTCCGCGGACAGCCACAGATACGCAGTATTTT	CASSPRTATDTQYF
TRBJ2-1	14	-	TRBV19	-	TGTGCCAGTAATTACAGGAGCTCCTACAATGAGCAGTTCTTC	CASNYRSSYNEQFF
TRBJ1-2	16	-	TRBV20-1	few	TGCAGTGCTAGACCCCAATGGACCCAACGAAACTATGGCTACACCTTC	CSARPQWTQRNYGYTF
TRBJ2-7	12	-	TRBV5-6	few	TGTGCCAGCAGCACGGGCCCCTACGAGCAGTACTTC	CASSTGPYEQYF
TRBJ2-1	12	-	TRBV6-1	-	TGTGCCAGCAGCCGGGTGGGGGAGGAGCAGTTCTTC	CASSRVGEEQFF
TRBJ1-2	15	-	TRBV7-8	few	TGTGCCAGCAGCTGGTCCGGGGGGACAAACTATGGCTACACCTTC	CASSWSGGTNYGYTF
TRBJ2-1	11	-	TRBV27	-	TGTGCCAGCAGTTGGGACAATGAGCAGTTCTTC	CASSWDNEQFF
TRBJ2-7	14	-	TRBV7-3	once	TGTGCCAGCAGCTTAATAGGGGGGGAAGGGGAGCAGTACTTC	CASSLIGGEGEQYF
TRBJ1-2	13	-	TRBV7-2	few	TGTGCCAGCAGCAGCATGCGGTTCTATGGCTACACCTTC	CASSSMRFYGYTF
TRBJ1-2	13	TRBD1	TRBV5-4	once	TGTGCCAGCAGCGGACAGGGGAACTATGGCTACACCTTC	CASSGQGNYGYTF
TRBJ2-2	16	TRBD1	TRBV7-9	-	TGTGCCAGCAGCTTTTGGGGACAGACGAACACCGGGGAGCTGTTTTTT	CASSFWGQTNTGELFF
TRBJ2-5	16	-	TRBV6-5	few	TGTGCCAGCAGTTACTATATTGGGGGCCAAAGGGAGACCCAGTACTTC	CASSYYIGGQRETQYF
TRBJ2-7	12	-	TRBV7-8	-	TGTGCCAGCAGCCCGGTTAGGTACGAGCAGTACTTC	CASSPVRYEQYF
TRBJ1-1	14	-	TRBV24-1	-	TGTGCCACCAGTTACTCCGGCGCACAGGCTGAAGCTTTCTTT	CATSYSGAQAEAFF
TRBJ2-7	14	TRBD1	TRBV5-6	-	TGTGCCAGCAGCTGGGGGACAGGGAGCGACGAGCAGTACTTC	CASSWGTGSDEQYF
TRBJ2-7	12	-	TRBV20-1	few	TGCAGTGCTAGAGATTACGGGCGAGAGCAGTACTTC	CSARDYGREQYF
TRBJ2-5	16	TRBD1	TRBV7-9	few	TGTGCCAGCAGCTTGATACAGGGGTTTTACCAAGAGACCCAGTACTTC	CASSLIQGFYQETQYF
TRBJ1-1	13	-	TRBV20-1	-	TGCAGTTCATTGACAGACTCGAACACTGAAGCTTTCTTT	CSSLTDSNTEAFF
TRBJ2-3	16	TRBD2	TRBV7-6	-	TGTGCCAGCAGCTTACGGCTAGCGGGGCGCACAGATACGCAGTATTTT	CASSLRLAGRTDTQYF
TRBJ2-1	15	TRBD2	TRBV20-1	few	TGCAGTGCTAGAGAGGTCCAGCGGGGGTTTGGTGAGCAGTTCTTC	CSAREVQRGFGEQFF
TRBJ1-1	13	-	TRBV7-9	few	TGTGCCAGCAGCTTACGGGACCCCACTGAAGCTTTCTTT	CASSLRDPTEAFF
TRBJ2-3	15	-	TRBV27	-	TGTGCCAGCAGACGGCAAGGGACCTACACAGATACGCAGTATTTT	CASRRQGTYTDTQYF
TRBJ2-3	16	TRBD2	TRBV7-2	few	TGTGCCAGCAGCCATCAGAGCGGGGGTGGCACAGATACGCAGTATTTT	CASSHQSGGGTDTQYF
TRBJ1-1	14	-	TRBV24-1	few	TGTGCCACCAGTGATTTGGGGAATACAGTGGGGGCTTTCTTT	CATSDLGNTVGAFF
TRBJ1-5	16	-	TRBV15	few	TGTGCCACCAGCAGTCCAAAAGCGGAAAGCAATCAGCCCCAGCATTTT	CATSSPKAESNQPQHF
TRBJ2-5	16	-	TRBV6-1	few	TGTGCCAGCCAGGGTGGCCAGGCCTGGGGCCAAGAGACCCAGTACTTC	CASQGGQAWGQETQYF
TRBJ1-5	14	TRBD1	TRBV5-1	-	TGCGCCAGCAGCCCGGGACAGAGCAATCAGCCCCAGCATTTT	CASSPGQSNQPQHF
TRBJ2-5	13	-	TRBV29-1	-	TGCAGCGTTGTACGGCGGCAGCAAGAGACCCAGTACTTC	CSVVRRQQETQYF
TRBJ2-1	15	TRBD2	TRBV15	-	TGTGCCACCAAGGCGACTAGCTCCCCCGACAATGAGCAGTTCTTC	CATKATSSPDNEQFF
TRBJ2-7	16	-	TRBV4-2	-	TGTGCCAGCAGCCTTGGGGCGACAGGCGGTGCCTACGAGCAGTACTTC	CASSLGATGGAYEQYF
TRBJ1-5	14	-	TRBV27	-	TGTGCCAGCAGTCCTCGGAGGGGAAATCAGCCCCAGCATTTT	CASSPRRGNQPQHF
TRBJ2-3	15	TRBD1	TRBV6-1	few	TGTGCCAGCAGATTCCAGGGGGCTAGGACAGATACGCAGTATTTT	CASRFQGARTDTQYF
TRBJ2-7	16	TRBD1	TRBV6-5	-	TGTGCCAGCAGTTACGCCGACAGGGGAGGTCCCTACGAGCAGTACTTC	CASSYADRGGPYEQYF